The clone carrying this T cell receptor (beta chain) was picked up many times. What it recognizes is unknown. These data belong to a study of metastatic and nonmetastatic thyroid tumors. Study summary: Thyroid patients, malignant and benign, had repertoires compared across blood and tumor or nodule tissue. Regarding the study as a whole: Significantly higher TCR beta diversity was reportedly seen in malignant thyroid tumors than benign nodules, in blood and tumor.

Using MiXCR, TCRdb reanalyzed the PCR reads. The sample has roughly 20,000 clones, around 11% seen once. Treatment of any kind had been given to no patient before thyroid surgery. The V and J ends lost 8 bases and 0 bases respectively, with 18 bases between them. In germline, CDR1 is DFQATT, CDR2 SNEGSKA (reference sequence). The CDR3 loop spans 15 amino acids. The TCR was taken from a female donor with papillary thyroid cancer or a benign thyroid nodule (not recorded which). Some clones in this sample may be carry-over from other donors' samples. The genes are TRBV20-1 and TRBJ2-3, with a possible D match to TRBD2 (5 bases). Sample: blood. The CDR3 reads CSTRRGVYSTDTQYF. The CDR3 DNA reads TGCAGTACAAGACGGGGAGTGTATAGCACAGATACGCAGTATTTT.